Below, 19 T cell receptor beta chains from the same sample are listed, as sequenced in a study of shared clonotypes between healthy human individuals. This table comes from immunoSEQ multiplex PCR, and its TCRdb copy is limited to in-frame clones, with some not included. The repertoire consists of 2 million to 2.5 million clones, with around 95% occurring once and the leading ten covering 0.13%. The sample was naive CD4+ T cells sorted from blood. The subset denotes: CD45RA+ positively selected. All receptors come from a man between 18 and 29 years old in good health.

This clone occurred once. The rearrangement joins TRBV13 to TRBJ1-6; tentative D call: TRBD1 (6 bases). CDR1 is PRHDT and CDR2 is FYEKMQ in the germline V gene (reference sequence). The CDR3 is 14 residues long. Trimming stripped 5 bases from V and 7 bases from J, with 12 bases between. CDR3 bases: TGTGCCAGCAGCCCCGGGGGCTCCAATTCACCCCTCCACTTT. Translating it yields CASSPGGSNSPLHF.

The chain recombines TRBV5-1 with TRBJ1-1; 11 bases fit TRBD1. The length of the CDR3 is 15 residues. CDR1 and CDR2 (germline): SGHRS, YFSETQ. Trimming took 7 bases from V and 3 from J; bases not matched to a gene: 8. The CDR3 DNA is TGCGCCAGCTCGGACAGGGGGCTTTTGGACACTGAAGCTTTCTTT. This translates into CASSDRGLLDTEAFF.

Remarks on this clone: A read error may account for a junction end that differs from germline. This chain uses TRBV25-1 with TRBJ1-2; D unresolved. CDR3 size: 12 residues. Germline CDR1 is MGHDK and CDR2 is SYGVNS. CDR3 bases: TGTGCCAGCAGTGAATATTCGGCAGGCATCTCCTTC. It encodes CASSEYSAGISF.

Remarks on this clone: This sample also contains other DNA sequences that code for the same CDR3. V usage is TRBV6-5 and J usage is TRBJ1-1; D is perhaps TRBD1 (6 bases). Germline lookup yields CDR1 MNHEY and CDR2 SVGAGI. CDR3 length equals 15 residues. Trimming took 0 bases from V and 1 from J, leaving 9 bases between them. The CDR3 spells CASSYSSRGNTEAFF. CDR3 DNA: TGTGCCAGCAGTTACTCTTCCAGGGGGAACACTGAAGCTTTCTTT.

The chain links TRBV6-5 to TRBJ2-7, with 10 nucleotides matching TRBD2. Germline V gives CDR1 MNHEY, CDR2 SVGAGI. V shed 5 bases, J shed 3 bases, and the junction held 7 bases outside the gene matches. CDR3 size: 15 residues. CDR3 protein: CASSPGLAVLYEQYF. In DNA form, the CDR3 reads TGTGCCAGCAGTCCTGGACTAGCGGTACTCTACGAGCAGTACTTC.

The rearrangement joins TRBV7-2 to TRBJ1-6, with D possibly being TRBD1 (5 bases). Germline V lookup: CDR1 SGHTA, CDR2 FQGNSA. Trimming pared 6 bases from V and 12 bases from J, leaving 12 bases between. The CDR3 contains 12 residues. The CDR3 bases are TGTGCCAGCAGGGGGGATGGGGGACCCCTCCACTTT. Translating it yields CASRGDGGPLHF.

The chain recombines TRBV9 with TRBJ2-2; D is possibly TRBD1 (5 bases). Trimming stripped 0 bases from V and 1 base from J, with 19 bases between. This CDR3 is built from 19 residues. CDR1 and CDR2 from the germline V gene are SGDLS and YYNGEE. The CDR3 loop reads CASSVVDLQGKGNTGELFF. In DNA, the CDR3 is TGTGCCAGCAGCGTAGTAGACCTCCAGGGTAAGGGGAACACCGGGGAGCTGTTTTTT.

This clone was picked up one time. V and J are TRBV5-6 and TRBJ1-1, with TRBD1 matching 7 bases. V lost 3 bases, J lost 2 bases, and 10 bases stayed unmatched. Germline V lookup: CDR1 SGHDT, CDR2 YYEEEE. The CDR3 length is 16 residues. CDR3 bases: TGTGCCAGCAGCTCGAACTTCGGGACAGCTAACACTGAAGCTTTCTTT. It encodes CASSSNFGTANTEAFF.

Of note for this clone: This same CDR3 is encoded by further DNA sequences in the sample. The rearrangement uses TRBV10-3 and TRBJ1-2; 8 nucleotides align to TRBD1. The germline gives CDR1 ENHRY, CDR2 SYGVKD. The ends lost 0 bases at V and 5 bases at J; junction bases unmatched: 2. The CDR3 sequence is 14 residues long. In DNA form, the CDR3 reads TGTGCCATCAGTGAGTCGGGACAGGTGTATGGCTACACCTTC. As protein: CAISESGQVYGYTF.

As regards this clone: This sample also contains other DNA sequences that code for the same CDR3. CDR3 protein: CASSSTGPYGYTF. The CDR3 DNA reads TGTGCCAGCAGCTCCACAGGGCCGTATGGCTACACCTTC. This rearrangement joins TRBV7-2 to TRBJ1-2, with D perhaps TRBD1 (6 bases). Germline loops: CDR1 SGHTA, CDR2 FQGNSA. The length of the CDR3 is 13 residues. The ends were cut back, 4 bases at V and 5 bases at J, with 11 bases in the middle.

J is TRBJ1-2 and V is TRBV29-1; D remains unclear. V gave up 2 bases and J gave up 1 base, with 8 bases separating them. The CDR3 has 13 amino acids. Germline V lookup: CDR1 SQVTM, CDR2 ANQGSEA. The CDR3 is CSVESHSNYGYTF. The CDR3 DNA reads as TGCAGCGTTGAAAGTCACAGTAACTATGGCTACACCTTC.

This clone was counted once. The chain links TRBV28 to TRBJ1-2, with D possibly being TRBD1 (5 bases). CDR3 length: 14 amino acids. V lost 8 bases, J lost 2 bases, and 15 bases lay in between. Per germline, CDR1 MDHEN and CDR2 SYDVKM. The CDR3 DNA sequence: TGTGCCAGCGGGGACCTCAGGGCGAACTATGGCTACACCTTC. Protein sequence: CASGDLRANYGYTF.

The chain combines TRBV19 with TRBJ2-2; 12 bases align to TRBD2. The V segment lost 5 bases and the J segment 1 base; nucleotides outside the gene matches: 5. Germline V gene sequence: CDR1 LNHDA, CDR2 SQIVND (reference sequence). This CDR3 has 17 residues. CDR3 sequence: CASSVVTSGGNTGELFF. The CDR3 DNA sequence: TGTGCCAGTAGTGTCGTGACTAGCGGGGGGAACACCGGGGAGCTGTTTTTT.

This chain links TRBV4-1 with TRBJ1-3; no reliable D call. The germline V gene encodes CDR1 MGHRA and CDR2 YSYEKL. The V gene lost 7 bases and the J gene lost 4 bases, with 5 bases spanning the gap. This CDR3 spans 11 amino acids. In DNA, the CDR3 is TGCGCCAGCATCCCGGGAAACACCATATATTTT. Residues: CASIPGNTIYF.

This chain uses TRBV5-6 with TRBJ1-5; maybe TRBD1 (5 bases). Trimming removed 0 bases at V and 1 base at J, with 11 bases between. The length of the CDR3 is 16 residues. The germline V gene encodes CDR1 SGHDT and CDR2 YYEEEE. Here the CDR3 DNA reads TGTGCCAGCAGCTTGGCTGGCGGGGGGAGCAATCAGCCCCAGCATTTT. It is translated as CASSLAGGGSNQPQHF.

The chain's CDR3 is CASADVRTDYEQYF. In DNA form, the CDR3 reads TGCGCCAGCGCCGATGTACGGACAGACTACGAGCAGTACTTC. The gene calls are TRBV5-1 and TRBJ2-7; D is possibly TRBD1 (6 bases). The CDR3 covers 14 residues. Germline-derived CDR1 and CDR2 are SGHRS and YFSETQ. Trimming took off 7 bases at V and 3 bases at J, with 17 bases between the two ends.

This chain connects TRBV11-2 to TRBJ2-7, with D tentatively TRBD1 or TRBD2 (6 bases each). This CDR3 is built from 14 residues. Germline V gene lookup returns CDR1 SGHAT and CDR2 FQNNGV. Trimming removed 4 bases at V and 6 bases at J, with 16 bases between. CDR3: CASSSHGGFFEQYF. Here the CDR3 DNA reads TGTGCCAGCAGCTCGCACGGGGGCTTTTTCGAGCAGTACTTC.

V usage is TRBV4-3 and J usage is TRBJ2-1, with D possibly being TRBD1 (5 bases). Trimming pared 2 bases from V and 7 bases from J, leaving 21 bases between. The CDR3 is 17 amino acids. CDR1 and CDR2 from the germline V gene are LGHNA and YSLEER. This CDR3 is CASSQRWGPTRRNEQFF. CDR3 in DNA: TGCGCCAGCAGCCAAAGATGGGGCCCCACCAGGCGGAATGAGCAGTTCTTC.

DNA of the CDR3: TGTGCCAGCAGGCTGCCCCGGAGGCGCGACCCGAACACTGAAGCTTTCTTT. Residues: CASRLPRRRDPNTEAFF. The V call is TRBV28, the J call TRBJ1-1; the D is unclear. Germline-derived CDR1 and CDR2 are MDHEN and SYDVKM. This CDR3 is 17 amino acids long. V dropped 6 bases and J dropped 1 base, with 21 bases sitting between them.